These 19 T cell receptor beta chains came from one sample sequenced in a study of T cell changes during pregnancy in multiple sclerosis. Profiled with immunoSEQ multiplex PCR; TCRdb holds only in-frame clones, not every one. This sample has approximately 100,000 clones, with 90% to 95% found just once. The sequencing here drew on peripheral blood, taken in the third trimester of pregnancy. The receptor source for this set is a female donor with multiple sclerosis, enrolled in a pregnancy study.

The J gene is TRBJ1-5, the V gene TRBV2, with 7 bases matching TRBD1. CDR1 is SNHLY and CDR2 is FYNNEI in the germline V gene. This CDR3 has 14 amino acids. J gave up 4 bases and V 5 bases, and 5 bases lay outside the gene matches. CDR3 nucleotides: TGTGCCAGCAGTACGGACAGGACTAATCAGCCCCAGCATTTT. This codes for CASSTDRTNQPQHF.

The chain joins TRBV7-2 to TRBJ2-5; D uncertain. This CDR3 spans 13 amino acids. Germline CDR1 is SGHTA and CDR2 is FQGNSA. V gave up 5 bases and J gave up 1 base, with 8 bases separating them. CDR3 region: CASSNNVQETQYF. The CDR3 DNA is TGTGCCAGCAGCAATAATGTCCAAGAGACCCAGTACTTC. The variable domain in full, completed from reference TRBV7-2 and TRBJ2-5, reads GAGVSQSPSNKVTEKGKDVELRCDPISGHTALYWYRQSLGQGLEFLIYFQGNSAPDKSGLPSDRFSAERTGGSVSTLTIQRTQQEDSAVYLCASSNNVQETQYFGPGTRLLVL.

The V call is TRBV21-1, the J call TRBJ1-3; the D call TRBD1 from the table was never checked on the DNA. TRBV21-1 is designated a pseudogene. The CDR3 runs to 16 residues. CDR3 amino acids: CASSTDRGYSGNTIYF. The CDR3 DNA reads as TGTGCCAGCAGCACGGACAGGGGTTACTCTGGAAACACCATATATTTT.

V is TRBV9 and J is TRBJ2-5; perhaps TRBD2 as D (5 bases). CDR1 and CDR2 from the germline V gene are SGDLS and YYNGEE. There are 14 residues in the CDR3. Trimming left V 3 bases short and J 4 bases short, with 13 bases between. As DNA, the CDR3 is TGTGCCAGCAGCGCGGAATCCCGGGGAGAGACCCAGTACTTC. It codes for CASSAESRGETQYF.

This CDR3 is CASSVSGNSYNEQFF. The CDR3 DNA follows: TGTGCCAGCAGCGTTTCGGGAAACTCCTACAATGAGCAGTTCTTC. This sequence joins TRBV9 and TRBJ2-1, with D possibly matching TRBD2 (5 bases). CDR3 length: 15 residues. From germline, CDR1 is SGDLS and CDR2 YYNGEE. Trimming stripped 2 bases from V and 0 bases from J, with 9 bases between. Looking up the rest from reference TRBV9 and TRBJ2-1 gives the full variable domain: DSGVTQTPKHLITATGQRVTLRCSPRSGDLSVYWYQQSLDQGLQFLIQYYNGEERAKGNILERFSAQQFPDLHSELNLSSLELGDSALYFCASSVSGNSYNEQFFGPGTRLTVL.

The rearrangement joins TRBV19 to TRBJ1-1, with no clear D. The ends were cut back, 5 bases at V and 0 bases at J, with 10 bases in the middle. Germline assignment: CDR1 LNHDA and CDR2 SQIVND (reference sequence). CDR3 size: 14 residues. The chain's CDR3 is CASSADTLNTEAFF. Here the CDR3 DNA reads TGTGCCAGTAGTGCTGACACCCTGAACACTGAAGCTTTCTTT.

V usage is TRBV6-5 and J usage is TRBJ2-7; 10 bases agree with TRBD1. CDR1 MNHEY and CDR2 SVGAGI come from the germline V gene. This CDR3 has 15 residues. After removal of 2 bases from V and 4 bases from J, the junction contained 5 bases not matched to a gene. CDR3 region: CASSYVTGGGYEQYF. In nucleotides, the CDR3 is TGTGCCAGCAGTTACGTGACAGGGGGCGGGTACGAGCAGTACTTC.

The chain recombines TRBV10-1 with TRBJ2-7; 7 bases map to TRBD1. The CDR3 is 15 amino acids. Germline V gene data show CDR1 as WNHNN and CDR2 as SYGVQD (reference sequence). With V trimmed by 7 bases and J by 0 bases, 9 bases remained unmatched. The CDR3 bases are TGCGCCAGCACTAGACAGGGTCGGAGCTCCTACGAGCAGTACTTC. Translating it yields CASTRQGRSSYEQYF.

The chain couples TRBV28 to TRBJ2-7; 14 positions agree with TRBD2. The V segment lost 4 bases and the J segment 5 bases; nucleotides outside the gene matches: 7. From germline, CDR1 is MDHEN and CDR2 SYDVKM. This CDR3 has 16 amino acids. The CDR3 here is CASSSPAGLAGDEQYF. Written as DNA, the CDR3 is TGTGCCAGCAGTTCACCCGCGGGACTAGCGGGAGACGAGCAGTACTTC.

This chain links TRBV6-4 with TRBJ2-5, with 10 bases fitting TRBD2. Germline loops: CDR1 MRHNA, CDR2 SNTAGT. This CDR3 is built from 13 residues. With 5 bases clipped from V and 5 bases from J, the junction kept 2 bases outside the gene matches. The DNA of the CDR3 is TGTGCCAGCAGTTCAGCGGGAGGGGAGACCCAGTACTTC. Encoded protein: CASSSAGGETQYF.

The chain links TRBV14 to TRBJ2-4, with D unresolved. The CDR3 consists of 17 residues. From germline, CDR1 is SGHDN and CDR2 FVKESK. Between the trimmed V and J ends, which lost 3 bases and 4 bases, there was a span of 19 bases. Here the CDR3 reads CASSQSGTSGRKNIQYF. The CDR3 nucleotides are TGTGCCAGCAGCCAGTCCGGTACGTCCGGCAGGAAAAACATTCAGTACTTC.

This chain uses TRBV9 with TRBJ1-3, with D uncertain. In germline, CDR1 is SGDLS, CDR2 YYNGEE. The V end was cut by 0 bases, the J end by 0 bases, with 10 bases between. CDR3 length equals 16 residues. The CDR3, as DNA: TGTGCCAGCAGCGTAGCTACTCCGTCCTCTGGAAACACCATATATTTT. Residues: CASSVATPSSGNTIYF.

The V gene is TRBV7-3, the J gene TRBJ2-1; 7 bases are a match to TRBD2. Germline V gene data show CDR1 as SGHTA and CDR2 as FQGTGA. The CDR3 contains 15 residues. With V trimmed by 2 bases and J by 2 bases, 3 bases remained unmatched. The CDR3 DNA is TGTGCCAGCAGCTTAGGGCTAGCGGCCTACAATGAGCAGTTCTTC. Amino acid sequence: CASSLGLAAYNEQFF.

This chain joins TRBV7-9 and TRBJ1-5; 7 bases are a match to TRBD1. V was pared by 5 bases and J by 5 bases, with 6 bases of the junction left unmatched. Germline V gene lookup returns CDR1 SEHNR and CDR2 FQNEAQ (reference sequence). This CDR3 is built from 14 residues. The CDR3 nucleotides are TGTGCCAGCAGCCAGGGACAGCAATATCAGCCCCAGCATTTT. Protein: CASSQGQQYQPQHF.

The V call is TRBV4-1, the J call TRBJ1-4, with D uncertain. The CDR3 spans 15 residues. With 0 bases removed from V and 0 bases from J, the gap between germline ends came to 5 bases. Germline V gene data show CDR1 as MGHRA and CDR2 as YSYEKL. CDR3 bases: TGCGCCAGCAGCCAAGACAGGCCAACTAATGAAAAACTGTTTTTT. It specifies CASSQDRPTNEKLFF.

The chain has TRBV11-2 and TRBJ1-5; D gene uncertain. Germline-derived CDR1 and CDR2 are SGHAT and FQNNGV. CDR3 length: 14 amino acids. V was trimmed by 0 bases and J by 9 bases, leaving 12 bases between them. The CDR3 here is CASSLDGYTTPQHF. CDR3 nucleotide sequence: TGTGCCAGCAGCTTAGACGGTTATACCACGCCCCAGCATTTT.

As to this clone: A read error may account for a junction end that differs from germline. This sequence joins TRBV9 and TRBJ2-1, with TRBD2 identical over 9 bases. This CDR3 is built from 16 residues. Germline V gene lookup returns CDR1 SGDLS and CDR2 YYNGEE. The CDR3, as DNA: TGTGCCAGCCAAGTTGGTGGCGGGAGGGCCTTGGATGAGCAGCTCTTC. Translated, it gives CASQVGGGRALDEQLF.

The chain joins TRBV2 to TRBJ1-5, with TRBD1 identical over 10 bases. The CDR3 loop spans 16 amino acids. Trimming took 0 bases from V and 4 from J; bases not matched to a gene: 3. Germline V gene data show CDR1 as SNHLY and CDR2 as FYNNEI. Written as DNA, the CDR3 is TGTGCCAGCAGTGAAGCGAGGGGACAGGGGAATCAGCCCCAGCATTTT. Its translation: CASSEARGQGNQPQHF.

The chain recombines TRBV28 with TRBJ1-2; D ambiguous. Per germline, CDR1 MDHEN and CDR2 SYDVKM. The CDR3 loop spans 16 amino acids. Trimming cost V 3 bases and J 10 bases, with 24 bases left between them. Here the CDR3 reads CASSLSQAYRTMDYTF. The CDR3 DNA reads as TGTGCCAGCAGTTTGAGTCAGGCTTACCGGACTATGGACTACACCTTC.